Each of the 18 T cell receptor beta chains below was sequenced from the same sample in a study of blood T cell repertoires in COVID-19. Produced via immunoSEQ multiplex PCR; TCRdb's table is partial and in-frame only. The repertoire holds approximately 210,000 clones, with 70% to 90% as singletons. Sequenced: PBMCs or T cells enriched from blood (not recorded which). The receptor source for this set is a man younger than 40 with acute COVID-19.

The rearrangement links TRBV7-9 to TRBJ1-2, with 7 bases aligning to TRBD1. Trimming cost V 3 bases and J 1 base; bases outside gene matches: 5. Germline V gene sequence: CDR1 SEHNR, CDR2 FQNEAQ (reference sequence). The CDR3 length is 15 residues. This CDR3 reads CASSFSGTVNYGYTF. CDR3 nucleotides: TGTGCCAGCAGCTTCTCCGGGACAGTTAACTATGGCTACACCTTC.

The chain uses TRBV10-3 and TRBJ2-7; 9 bases are a match to TRBD1. This CDR3 has 16 residues. Trimming at V came to 4 bases and at J to 6 bases, leaving 13 bases not matched to a gene. Germline V gives CDR1 ENHRY, CDR2 SYGVKD. The CDR3 here is CAISGQVGTGSSEQYF. CDR3 DNA sequence: TGTGCCATCAGTGGTCAGGTTGGGACAGGGAGTTCCGAGCAGTACTTC.

The V and J genes are TRBV28 and TRBJ1-1, with 10 bases that match TRBD1. The CDR3 totals 18 residues. The J segment lost 11 bases and the V segment lost 4 bases, leaving 22 bases of the junction unmatched. Germline V lookup: CDR1 MDHEN, CDR2 SYDVKM. In DNA, the CDR3 is TGTGCCAGCAGTTCCCTATTATCGGGACAGGGGTCCCTACGGAAGGCTTTCTTT. Residues: CASSSLLSGQGSLRKAFF.

This clone occurred once. The chain uses TRBV27 and TRBJ1-1; D perhaps matches TRBD1 (6 bases). Trimming shortened V by 4 bases and J by 2 bases, and 11 bases separated the two germline ends. This CDR3 has 14 residues. CDR1 is MNHEY, CDR2 SMNVEV, per germline (reference sequence). The CDR3 sequence: CASSYDRLNTEAFF. CDR3 in DNA: TGTGCCAGCAGTTATGACAGGCTTAACACTGAAGCTTTCTTT.

This clone was counted only a few times. The V and J genes are TRBV5-5 and TRBJ1-2; D is uncertain. The CDR3 consists of 13 residues. Between the trimmed V and J ends, which lost 1 base and 4 bases, there was a span of 8 bases. The germline gives CDR1 SGHKS, CDR2 YYEKEE (reference sequence). CDR3: CASSLFVSYGYTF. Here the CDR3 DNA reads TGTGCCAGCAGCTTGTTCGTCAGCTATGGCTACACCTTC.

J is TRBJ2-3 and V is TRBV7-3; the match to TRBD2 covers 13 bases. The germline V gene encodes CDR1 SGHTA and CDR2 FQGTGA. The CDR3 is made up of 15 amino acids. J gave up 6 bases and V 0 bases, and 0 bases lay outside the gene matches. Here the CDR3 DNA reads TGTGCCAGCAGCTTAACGGGACTAGCGGGGGATACGCAGTATTTT. It encodes CASSLTGLAGDTQYF.

The chain links TRBV19 to TRBJ2-7; a possible D gene is TRBD1 (5 bases). Germline lookup yields CDR1 LNHDA and CDR2 SQIVND (reference sequence). The V gene lost 6 bases and the J gene lost 6 bases, with 18 bases spanning the gap. CDR3 size: 14 residues. The CDR3 nucleotides are TGTGCCAGTAGAGGAACAGGAGAGCCTTCCGAGCAGTACTTC. It is translated as CASRGTGEPSEQYF.

This clone has only a few counts. This sequence joins TRBV18 and TRBJ1-3, with TRBD1 as a possible D gene (5 bases). The CDR3 has 15 amino acids. CDR1 is KGHSH, CDR2 LQKENI, per germline. Trimming left V 4 bases short and J 4 bases short, with 14 bases between. The DNA of the CDR3 is TGTGCCAGCTCACTTAGCGGGGCCGGGGGAAACACCATATATTTT. As protein: CASSLSGAGGNTIYF.

The chain is built from TRBV30 and TRBJ1-5; D is unresolved. V was clipped by 4 bases and J by 7 bases, with 14 bases between them. CDR3 length equals 13 residues. CDR1 is GTSNPN, CDR2 SVGIG, per germline (reference sequence). The CDR3 here is CAWTPSVGQPQHF. The CDR3 coding sequence is TGTGCCTGGACCCCCTCGGTCGGGCAGCCCCAGCATTTT.

The chain employs TRBV7-9 and TRBJ2-3; D not certain. The germline gives CDR1 SEHNR, CDR2 FQNEAQ (reference sequence). Trimming left V 4 bases short and J 3 bases short, with 5 bases between. The CDR3 extends over 12 amino acids. The chain's CDR3 is CASSSTTDTQYF. In DNA form, the CDR3 reads TGTGCCAGCAGCTCAACAACAGATACGCAGTATTTT.

The rearrangement links TRBV11-2 to TRBJ2-2, with D possibly being TRBD1 (6 bases). The V end was cut by 5 bases, the J end by 0 bases, with 10 bases between. This CDR3 is built from 15 residues. Germline assignment: CDR1 SGHAT and CDR2 FQNNGV. The CDR3 loop reads CASSGHRANTGELFF. In nucleotides, the CDR3 is TGTGCCAGCAGCGGGCACAGGGCGAACACCGGGGAGCTGTTTTTT.

This clone turned up a few times. This chain uses TRBV27 with TRBJ1-5, with D uncertain. Germline-derived CDR1 and CDR2 are MNHEY and SMNVEV (reference sequence). The length of the CDR3 is 13 residues. V lost 4 bases and J lost 0, with 4 bases in between. Here the CDR3 reads CASSSTSNQPQHF. CDR3 nucleotide sequence: TGTGCCAGCAGTTCTACTAGCAATCAGCCCCAGCATTTT.

The gene calls are TRBV5-1 and TRBJ1-3; D is possibly TRBD1 (5 bases). Trimming pared 4 bases from V and 5 bases from J, leaving 19 bases between. The CDR3 extends over 16 amino acids. Germline CDR1 reads SGHRS; CDR2 reads YFSETQ. The CDR3: CASSPMGLLDRNTIYF. CDR3 bases: TGCGCCAGCAGCCCGATGGGACTCCTAGACAGAAACACCATATATTTT.

This chain joins TRBV19 and TRBJ1-3; D may be TRBD1 (6 bases). With 5 bases removed from V and 0 bases from J, the gap between germline ends came to 14 bases. CDR1 and CDR2 from the germline V gene are LNHDA and SQIVND (reference sequence). The CDR3 is 16 amino acids. The CDR3 region is CASSAWTDHSGNTIYF. The CDR3 nucleotides read TGTGCCAGTAGTGCATGGACAGACCACTCTGGAAACACCATATATTTT.

The chain is built from TRBV19 and TRBJ1-6; D remains unclear. The CDR3 is made up of 14 amino acids. In germline, CDR1 is LNHDA, CDR2 SQIVND (reference sequence). V was cut by 6 bases and J by 7 bases, with 13 bases left in between. This CDR3 reads CASRKPGSNSPLHF. As DNA, the CDR3 is TGTGCCAGTAGAAAACCGGGTTCCAATTCACCCCTCCACTTT.

The chain has TRBV7-9 and TRBJ2-2, with a weak D call TRBD1 (6 bases). The CDR3 has 16 amino acids. CDR1 and CDR2 (germline): SEHNR, FQNEAQ (reference sequence). V lost 6 bases and J lost 13, with 27 bases in between. This chain's CDR3 is CASSSWPGHWTVGLFF. CDR3 in DNA: TGTGCCAGCAGTTCTTGGCCGGGACACTGGACTGTTGGGCTGTTTTTT.

V gene TRBV7-2 combines with J gene TRBJ1-6; D unresolved. V gave up 1 base and J gave up 7 bases, with 17 bases separating them. Germline V gene sequence: CDR1 SGHTA, CDR2 FQGNSA. The CDR3 totals 17 residues. The CDR3 is CASSLVPGGIANSPLHF. The CDR3 region has the DNA TGTGCCAGCAGCTTAGTCCCGGGAGGAATCGCAAATTCACCCCTCCACTTT.

J is TRBJ1-2 and V is TRBV27, with D unresolved. The CDR3 has 14 residues. Trimming cost V 6 bases and J 7 bases, with 18 bases left between them. Germline V CDR1 and CDR2: MNHEY, SMNVEV (reference sequence). The CDR3 loop is CASREEGPWGGYTF. DNA for the CDR3: TGTGCCAGCAGGGAGGAAGGTCCCTGGGGTGGCTACACCTTC.